This TCR beta chain was captured in a study of blood T cell repertoires in COVID-19. Turning to the study itself: Sites across the United States, Italy and Spain contributed samples from acute and convalescent COVID-19. Sources were T cells, B-cell-depleted T cells, or PBMCs; the material itself was cDNA or gDNA.

Enrollment of patients from Seattle took place during active infection, with longitudinal follow-up. Assay used: immunoSEQ multiplex PCR; TCRdb lists only in-frame clones, some missing. The data hold some 200,000 clones, with 70% to 90% observed a single time. Per germline, CDR1 SGHKS and CDR2 YYEKEE (reference sequence). Trimming at V came to 3 bases and at J to 2 bases, leaving 6 bases not matched to a gene. This CDR3 has 15 amino acids. Sequencing was performed on peripheral blood. This rearrangement joins TRBV5-5 to TRBJ1-1; 8 bases match TRBD1. The origin of this receptor is a woman between 65 and 79 years old with COVID-19, enrolled during active disease. CDR3 sequence (DNA): TGTGCCAGCAGCTCAACAGGGGGAGGTAACACTGAAGCTTTCTTT. It is translated as CASSSTGGGNTEAFF.